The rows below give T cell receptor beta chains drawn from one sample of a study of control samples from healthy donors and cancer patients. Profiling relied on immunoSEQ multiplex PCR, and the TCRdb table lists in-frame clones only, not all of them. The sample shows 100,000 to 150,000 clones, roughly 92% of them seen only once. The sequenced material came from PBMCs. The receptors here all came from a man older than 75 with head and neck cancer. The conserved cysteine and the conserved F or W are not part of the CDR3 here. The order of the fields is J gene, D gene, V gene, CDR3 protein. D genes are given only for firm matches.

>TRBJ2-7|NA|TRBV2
ASSEDRARSYEQY
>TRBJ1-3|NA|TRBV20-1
SGRVRDTIY
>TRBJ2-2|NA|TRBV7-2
ASSAVAPNTGELF
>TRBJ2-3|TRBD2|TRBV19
ASSKYIAGQTDTQY
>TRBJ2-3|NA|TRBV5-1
ASSLEGTDTQY
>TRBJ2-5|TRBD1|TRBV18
ASSPLGTGPQETQY
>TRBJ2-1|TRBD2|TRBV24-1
ATSATNGAPRLAGGSYNEQF
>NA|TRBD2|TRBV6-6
ASSPGGVPETQY
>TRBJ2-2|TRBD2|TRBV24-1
ATAGGGTGELF
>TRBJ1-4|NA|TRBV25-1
ASSESEKLF
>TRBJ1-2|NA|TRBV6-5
ASSSRQTSNYGYT
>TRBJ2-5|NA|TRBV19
ASSAEIQETQY
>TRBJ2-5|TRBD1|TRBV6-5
ASSSLTGGPETQY
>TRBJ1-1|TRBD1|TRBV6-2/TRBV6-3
ASSRPQGAEAF
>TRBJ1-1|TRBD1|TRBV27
ASSLQGALEAF
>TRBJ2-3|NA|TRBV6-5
ASRADSDTQY
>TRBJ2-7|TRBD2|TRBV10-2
ASSDERGGYEQY
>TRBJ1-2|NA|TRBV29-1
SVEGWGRYGYT
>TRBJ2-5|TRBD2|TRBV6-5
ASSHLGTSKETQY
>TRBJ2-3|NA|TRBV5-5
ASRDGSTDTQY
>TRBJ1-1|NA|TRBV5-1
ASSLKGRDTEAF
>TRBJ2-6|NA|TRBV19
ASSSDSQLASNVLT
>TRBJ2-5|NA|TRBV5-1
ASTPYGRGTPGTQY
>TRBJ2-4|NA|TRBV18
ASSPGGDIQY
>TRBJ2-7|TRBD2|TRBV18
ASSPGLAGRYEQY
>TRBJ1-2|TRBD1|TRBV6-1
ASSWTGANYGYT
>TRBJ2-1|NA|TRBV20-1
SATYNEQF